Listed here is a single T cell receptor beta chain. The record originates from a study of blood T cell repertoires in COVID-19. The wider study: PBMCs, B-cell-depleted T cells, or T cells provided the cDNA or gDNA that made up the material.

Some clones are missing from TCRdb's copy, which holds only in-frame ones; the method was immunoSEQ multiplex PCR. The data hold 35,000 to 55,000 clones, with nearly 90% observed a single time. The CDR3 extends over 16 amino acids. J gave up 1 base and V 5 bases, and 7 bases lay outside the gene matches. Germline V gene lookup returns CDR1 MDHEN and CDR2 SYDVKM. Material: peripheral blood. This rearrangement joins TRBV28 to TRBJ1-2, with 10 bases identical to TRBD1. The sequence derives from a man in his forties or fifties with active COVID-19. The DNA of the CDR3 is TGTGCCAGCAGTCTACACGGACAGGGGGATAACTATGGCTACACCTTC. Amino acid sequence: CASSLHGQGDNYGYTF.